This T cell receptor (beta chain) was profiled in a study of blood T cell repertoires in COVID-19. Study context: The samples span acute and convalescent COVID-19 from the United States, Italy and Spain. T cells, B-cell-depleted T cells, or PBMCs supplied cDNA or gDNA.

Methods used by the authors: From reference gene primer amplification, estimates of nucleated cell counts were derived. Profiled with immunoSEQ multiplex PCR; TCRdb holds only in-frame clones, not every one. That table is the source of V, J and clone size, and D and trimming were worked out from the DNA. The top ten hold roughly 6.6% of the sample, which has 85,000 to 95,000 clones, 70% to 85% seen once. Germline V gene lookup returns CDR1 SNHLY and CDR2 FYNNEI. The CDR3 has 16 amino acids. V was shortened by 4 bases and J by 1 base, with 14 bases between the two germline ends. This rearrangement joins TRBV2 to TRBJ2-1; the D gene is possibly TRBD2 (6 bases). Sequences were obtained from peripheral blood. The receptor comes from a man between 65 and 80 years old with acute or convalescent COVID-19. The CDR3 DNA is TGTGCCAGCAGTGGGTTGGAGGGGCCGTCCTACAATGAGCAGTTCTTC. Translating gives CASSGLEGPSYNEQFF.